This T cell receptor delta chain was recorded in a study of γδ T cells in repeated Plasmodium falciparum infection. This clone occurred a few times. The amino acid sequence in TCRdb belongs to a much larger clone and departs from this DNA's translation at residue 8, likely a sequencing read error; the sequence shown is translated from the DNA. Germline V gene sequence: CDR1 TSWWSYY, CDR2 QGS. The CDR3 has 19 amino acids. V lost 2 bases and J lost 0; bases outside the gene matches: 15. Bulk repertoires came from Vgamma9/Vdelta2+ or Vdelta2-negative gammadelta T cells flow-sorted from PBMC. TCRdb reapplied CATT to the multiplex PCR reads. The table has 75,000 to 100,000 delta-chain clones, approximately 1.4% seen once.

The TCR sequence derives from a pool of human donors (malaria-infected and uninfected, not separated). The chain combines TRDV1 with TRDJ1, with 7 bases that match TRDD3. The source material was gamma-delta T cells from blood. In nucleotides, the CDR3 is TGTGCTCTTGGGGAAAACTGGGGCAAACTCGTGGGGTACACCGATAAACTCATCTTT. It is translated as CALGENWGKLVGYTDKLIF.